This TCR beta chain was captured in a study of blood T cells in healthy people across ages. Russia was home to the donors, healthy Caucasian individuals aged about 6 to 90. The V and J ends lost 7 bases and 10 bases respectively, with 14 bases between them. The germline V gene has CDR1 MDHEN and CDR2 SYDVKM. There are 12 residues in the CDR3. The study's findings and limits: TCR beta diversity was tightly associated with the proportion of naive T cells. Older individuals had lower TCR beta diversity per million T cells (the decline was roughly linear).

The second PCR ran roughly 6 to 11 cycles with a sample-barcoded 5' primer and J-beta primers. Every cDNA molecule bore a tag from a template-switch adaptor containing 12 random nucleotides. One entry per CDR3 protein, called by TCRdb with MiXCR from the 5' RACE reads. The sample lists about 1.4 million distinct CDR3 sequences; approximately 63% were seen once. Worth noting for this clonotype: The antigen is unknown.

The sample comprised blood. V is TRBV28 and J is TRBJ2-1; weak D call: TRBD1 (6 bases). The TCR originated in a man younger than 35 in good health. The CDR3 sequence is CASNPSGTEQFF. CDR3 DNA: TGTGCCAGCAACCCATCCGGGACAGAGCAGTTCTTC.